One and the same sample provided the 18 T cell receptor beta chains below, sequenced in a study of T cell repertoires in cytomegalovirus infection. Their specific antigens are unknown. Via MiXCR, TCRdb re-called the reads, giving one row per CDR3 protein. The sample holds approximately 56,000 distinct CDR3 sequences; less than 20% are singletons and the top ten take about 82%. The input for sequencing was CD8+ T cells from cultured PBMCs, taken from culture after CMV antigen stimulation. These receptor sequences come from a human donor in good health (CMV status not recorded). Some clones in this sample may be carry-over from other donors' samples.

In this sample, this clonotype turned up a few times. The rearrangement uses TRBV5-6 and TRBJ1-2; D gene ambiguous. Trimming took off 0 bases at V and 8 bases at J, with 17 bases between the two ends. Germline CDR1 SGHDT, CDR2 YYEEEE. The CDR3 runs 15 residues. The CDR3 nucleotides are TGTGCCAGCAGCTTGGCCGCGGTCTCAAGAAAAGGCTACACCTTC. It codes for CASSLAAVSRKGYTF.

This clonotype has only one observation. Compared with germline, one end of the junction differs, possibly owing to a read error. CDR3 sequence reads: CASRQADQGYTEAFF. Here the CDR3 DNA reads TGCGCCAGCAGACAAGCCGACCAGGGTTACACTGAAGCTTTCTTT. The genes are TRBV4-1 and TRBJ1-1, with D perhaps TRBD1 (5 bases). Germline V gene lookup returns CDR1 MGHRA and CDR2 YSYEKL. The CDR3 is 15 amino acids.

This clonotype turned up a few times. The CDR3 region has the DNA TGTGCCAGCAGCGGGGGACCCTACGAGCAGTACTTC. Translating it yields CASSGGPYEQYF. The chain links TRBV12-3 or TRBV12-4 to TRBJ2-7; TRBD2 is a possible D gene (6 bases). With 6 bases removed from V and 2 bases from J, the gap between germline ends came to 8 bases. The CDR3 is 12 amino acids.

This clonotype was observed a handful of times. The J gene is TRBJ2-7, the V gene TRBV6-2 or TRBV6-3; TRBD1 matches 7 bases. J lost 2 bases, V lost 2 bases, and 6 bases had no gene match. This CDR3 has 15 amino acids. Germline CDR1 is MNHEY and CDR2 is SVGEGT. The CDR3 is CASSYLTGAPYEQYF. In nucleotides, the CDR3 is TGTGCCAGCAGTTACCTTACAGGGGCCCCCTACGAGCAGTACTTC.

This chain links TRBV4-1 with TRBJ2-7; 9 positions agree with TRBD1. V lost 1 base to trimming and J lost 5 bases; unmatched junction nucleotides: 0. CDR1 MGHRA and CDR2 YSYEKL come from the germline V gene. The CDR3 covers 13 residues. The CDR3 region has the DNA TGCGCCAGCAGCCAAGGGACAGGGGACGAGCAGTACTTC. It translates to CASSQGTGDEQYF.

The CDR3 DNA sequence: TGTGCCACGACAGGGGGACGTACAGATACGCAGTATTTT. This codes for CATTGGRTDTQYF. This chain links TRBV5-4 with TRBJ2-3; 9 positions agree with TRBD1. V lost 9 bases to trimming and J lost 3 bases; unmatched junction nucleotides: 5. The CDR3 is made up of 13 amino acids. Germline V gene sequence: CDR1 SGHNT, CDR2 YYREEE (reference sequence). The full variable domain, with the rest looked up from reference TRBV5-4 and TRBJ2-3, is ETGVTQSPTHLIKTRGQQVTLRCSSQSGHNTVSWYQQALGQGPQFIFQYYREEENGRGNFPPRFSGLQFPNYSSELNVNALELDDSALYLCATTGGRTDTQYFGPGTRLTVL.

The chain joins TRBV27 to TRBJ2-7, with 9 bases aligning to TRBD1. Germline CDR1 is MNHEY and CDR2 is SMNVEV (reference sequence). The CDR3 is 14 amino acids. Trimming cost V 4 bases and J 5 bases; bases outside gene matches: 6. CDR3 coding DNA: TGTGCCAGCAGTTCAGGGACAGGGATCGACGAGCAGTACTTC. This translates into CASSSGTGIDEQYF.

CDR3 amino acids: CASSLAQGNEQYF. CDR3 DNA: TGTGCCAGCAGCTTAGCTCAGGGTAACGAGCAGTACTTC. The V and J genes are TRBV7-8 and TRBJ2-7; the D gene is possibly TRBD1 (5 bases). CDR1 and CDR2 from the germline V gene are SGHVS and FQNEAQ. V shed 0 bases and J shed 5 bases, with 8 bases lying between them. The CDR3 is made up of 13 amino acids.

The V gene is TRBV28, the J gene TRBJ1-6, with 7 positions matching TRBD1. Looked up from germline, CDR1 is MDHEN and CDR2 is SYDVKM. CDR3 length: 14 residues. V gave up 7 bases and J gave up 11 bases; unmatched junction bases: 11. The CDR3 DNA reads TGTGCCAGCACCCCGACAGGGATCTTTCCACCCCTCCACTTT. It translates to CASTPTGIFPPLHF.

This clonotype has just a few counts. V usage is TRBV7-6 and J usage is TRBJ1-1, with D uncertain. V gave up 2 bases and J gave up 1 base, with 8 bases separating them. Looked up from germline, CDR1 is SGHVS and CDR2 is FNYEAQ. This CDR3 contains 14 residues. The CDR3 DNA is TGTGCCAGCAGCTTAACAGCCCAGAACACTGAAGCTTTCTTT. It is translated as CASSLTAQNTEAFF.

This clonotype was observed a handful of times. The V call is TRBV7-8, the J call TRBJ2-5; D gene ambiguous. V lost 5 bases and J lost 5, with 9 bases in between. CDR1 is SGHVS and CDR2 is FQNEAQ in the germline V gene. The CDR3 length is 12 residues. The CDR3 here is CASSPRRETQYF. CDR3 DNA sequence: TGTGCCAGCAGCCCAAGAAGGGAGACCCAGTACTTC.

The chain employs TRBV7-8 and TRBJ2-2; 7 bases map to TRBD2. This CDR3 is 13 amino acids long. CDR1 and CDR2 (germline): SGHVS, FQNEAQ. Losses at the gene ends were 8 bases for V and 5 bases for J; bases not matched to a gene: 5. The CDR3 nucleotides are TGTGCCAGCTGGCGGGGGAGAACCGGGGAGCTGTTTTTT. Translation: CASWRGRTGELFF. Full variable domain (remainder filled in from reference TRBV7-8 and TRBJ2-2): GAGVSQSPRYKVAKRGQDVALRCDPISGHVSLFWYQQALGQGPEFLTYFQNEAQLDKSGLPSDRFFAERPEGSVSTLKIQRTQQEDSAVYLCASWRGRTGELFFGEGSRLTVL.

The J gene is TRBJ2-1, the V gene TRBV7-2, with D unclear. The CDR3 contains 11 residues. The V gene lost 4 bases and the J gene lost 10 bases, with 8 bases spanning the gap. Germline V gene lookup returns CDR1 SGHTA and CDR2 FQGNSA. This CDR3 reads CASSSSPEQFF. In DNA, the CDR3 is TGTGCCAGCAGCTCAAGCCCCGAGCAGTTCTTC.

The chain couples TRBV6-5 to TRBJ1-2; a possible D gene is TRBD1 (6 bases). Germline values: CDR1 MNHEY, CDR2 SVGAGI. V was trimmed by 9 bases and J by 0 bases, leaving 20 bases between them. CDR3 length: 16 amino acids. This CDR3 reads CASRERGAASNYGYTF. Written as DNA, the CDR3 is TGTGCCAGTCGAGAAAGGGGGGCAGCCTCTAACTATGGCTACACCTTC.

The CDR3 bases are TGTGCCAGCAGCTTAACAAAGACCTACGAGCAGTACTTC. Translated: CASSLTKTYEQYF. The chain couples TRBV7-2 to TRBJ2-7; D ambiguous. Germline V gene lookup returns CDR1 SGHTA and CDR2 FQGNSA. This CDR3 contains 13 residues. Trimming pared 2 bases from V and 2 bases from J, leaving 7 bases between. Full variable domain (rest looked up from reference TRBV7-2 and TRBJ2-7): GAGVSQSPSNKVTEKGKDVELRCDPISGHTALYWYRQSLGQGLEFLIYFQGNSAPDKSGLPSDRFSAERTGGSVSTLTIQRTQQEDSAVYLCASSLTKTYEQYFGPGTRLTVT.

The chain is built from TRBV7-9 and TRBJ1-1; D gene unclear. Trimming removed 4 bases from V and 1 base from J, with 10 bases in between. Per the germline V gene, CDR1 is SEHNR and CDR2 is FQNEAQ (reference sequence). The CDR3 is 14 amino acids. CDR3 in amino acids: CASSSPGENTEAFF. The DNA for the CDR3 is TGTGCCAGCAGCTCTCCTGGTGAGAACACTGAAGCTTTCTTT.

This clonotype was counted only a few times. The V and J genes are TRBV7-2 and TRBJ1-5; D call uncertain. The CDR3 length is 16 residues. Germline V gives CDR1 SGHTA, CDR2 FQGNSA. The ends were cut back, 5 bases at V and 0 bases at J, with 14 bases in the middle. CDR3 DNA: TGTGCCAGCAGCGACACTGATGGCTATAGCAATCAGCCCCAGCATTTT. It encodes CASSDTDGYSNQPQHF.

This clonotype was seen a handful of times. V gene TRBV11-2 combines with J gene TRBJ2-6; tentative D call: TRBD1 (5 bases). V lost 3 bases and J lost 2, with 11 bases in between. Germline CDR1 reads SGHAT; CDR2 reads FQNNGV. This CDR3 contains 16 residues. In DNA, the CDR3 is TGTGCCAGCAGCTTTACAGGCGATGCTGGGGCCAACGTCCTGACTTTC. This codes for CASSFTGDAGANVLTF.